The entry that follows covers one TCR beta chain sequence. Its antigen remains unidentified. Naivety among CD8 cells was defined by CD45RO negativity and positive CCR7 selection, thereby excluding terminally differentiated effector memory CD45RA+ cells. The CDR3 has 13 amino acids. Trimming took 4 bases from V and 4 from J, leaving 10 bases between them. Germline CDR1 is PRHDT and CDR2 is FYEKMQ (reference sequence). These data belong to a study of shared clonotypes between healthy human individuals. Study information: Per donor, three plates held CD4 naive cells, three held CD4 memory, two held CD8 naive and one held CD8 memory. Study-level findings and limits: Clonotypes that were shared across a handful of donors made up around 5.5% of naive CD4 clonotypes.

Produced via immunoSEQ multiplex PCR; TCRdb's table is partial and in-frame only. The sample yields roughly 2,000,000 clones, 93% seen once. Source material: naive CD8+ T cells from PBMCs. The gene calls are TRBV13 and TRBJ1-1; D call uncertain. This clonotype was obtained from a young man in good health. Some clones in this sample may be carry-over from other donors' samples. CDR3 region: CASSSGLGTEAFF. The CDR3 nucleotides read TGTGCCAGCAGCTCAGGACTGGGCACTGAAGCTTTCTTT.